The count of the clone carrying this TCR beta chain is one. At the DNA level, this CDR3 is encoded by other sequences in the same sample as well. This sample is part of a study of shared clonotypes between healthy human individuals. In the authors' workflow: In the immunoSEQ data, sequences were junction-only and lacked quality scores, so filtering differed. Assay used: immunoSEQ multiplex PCR; TCRdb lists only in-frame clones, some missing. That table gives V, J and clone size, and the DNA gave D and trimming. This sample has roughly 1.4 million clones, with 98% found just once. This CDR3 has 12 amino acids. Germline values: CDR1 MGHDK, CDR2 SYGVNS. Trimming took off 1 base at V and 4 bases at J, with 5 bases between the two ends. The donor population consisted of healthy HIV-negative adults with no recent acute infections or vaccinations. CD4+ cells were split into CD45RA+ naive and CD45RA-negative memory subsets.

The sample was naive CD4+ T cells sorted from blood. Stated subset: CD45RA+ positively selected. The chain is built from TRBV25-1 and TRBJ2-7; no clear D gene. This receptor was obtained from a man aged 30 to 39 in good health. The CDR3 sequence: CASSEFGYEQYF. The CDR3 nucleotides read TGTGCCAGCAGTGAATTTGGTTACGAGCAGTACTTC.